This TCR beta chain was obtained from a study of T cell responses to AZD1222 COVID-19 vaccine. Trimming took 1 base from V and 6 from J; bases not matched to a gene: 6. CDR3 length: 16 residues. Germline CDR1 is LGHDT and CDR2 is YNNKEL (reference sequence). Measured with immunoSEQ multiplex PCR; TCRdb has only the in-frame clones, and not every one. The sample lists 100,000 to 150,000 clones, 92% occurring once. The specimen was peripheral blood, collected on day 0 of AZD1222 vaccination. The sequence derives from an adult in good health. The rearrangement links TRBV3-1 (or the pseudogene TRBV3-2) to TRBJ2-1; 10 bases match TRBD2. CDR3 nucleotide sequence: TGTGCCAGCAGCCAAGGGACTAGCGGCCTCCGCAATGAGCAGTTCTTC. This codes for CASSQGTSGLRNEQFF.